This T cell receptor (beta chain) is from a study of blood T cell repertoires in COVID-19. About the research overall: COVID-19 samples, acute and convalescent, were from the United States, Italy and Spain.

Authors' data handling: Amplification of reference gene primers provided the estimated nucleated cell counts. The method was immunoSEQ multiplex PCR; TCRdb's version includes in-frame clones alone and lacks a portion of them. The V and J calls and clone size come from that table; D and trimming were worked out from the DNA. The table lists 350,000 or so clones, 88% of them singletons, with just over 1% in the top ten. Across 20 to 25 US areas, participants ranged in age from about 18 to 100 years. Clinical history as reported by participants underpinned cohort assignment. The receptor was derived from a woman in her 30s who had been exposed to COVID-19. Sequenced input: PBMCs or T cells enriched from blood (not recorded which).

Written as DNA, the CDR3 is TGTGCCAGCAGTTTATCGCAGTCTGAGGTCCGTAGGGGCTACACCTTC. This codes for CASSLSQSEVRRGYTF. V is TRBV27 and J is TRBJ1-2; no firm D call. The CDR3 has 16 amino acids. The germline V and J ends were trimmed by 0 bases and 8 bases, with 19 bases remaining between them. Germline values: CDR1 MNHEY, CDR2 SMNVEV (reference sequence).